This T cell receptor (beta chain) was recorded in a study of response to subunit inactivated influenza vaccine. Each CDR3 protein is one row after TCRdb ran MiXCR on the RT-PCR reads. The repertoire holds hundreds of thousands of distinct CDR3 sequences, with 25% as singletons. This clonotype turned up a few times. The V gene's germline CDR1 is SQVTM and CDR2 ANQGSEA. This CDR3 is built from 14 residues. V was cut by 7 bases and J by 5 bases, with 18 bases left in between. This specimen consisted of CD4+ T cells sorted from PBMCs, obtained approximately 5 days after vaccination. The sequence was obtained from a man aged 45 to 65 who received an inactivated influenza vaccine. The rearrangement joins TRBV29-1 to TRBJ2-1; D unclear. The CDR3 coding sequence is TGCAGCGCAAGCCCCCGTTTAAGTGACAATGAGCAGTTCTTC. Translating gives CSASPRLSDNEQFF.